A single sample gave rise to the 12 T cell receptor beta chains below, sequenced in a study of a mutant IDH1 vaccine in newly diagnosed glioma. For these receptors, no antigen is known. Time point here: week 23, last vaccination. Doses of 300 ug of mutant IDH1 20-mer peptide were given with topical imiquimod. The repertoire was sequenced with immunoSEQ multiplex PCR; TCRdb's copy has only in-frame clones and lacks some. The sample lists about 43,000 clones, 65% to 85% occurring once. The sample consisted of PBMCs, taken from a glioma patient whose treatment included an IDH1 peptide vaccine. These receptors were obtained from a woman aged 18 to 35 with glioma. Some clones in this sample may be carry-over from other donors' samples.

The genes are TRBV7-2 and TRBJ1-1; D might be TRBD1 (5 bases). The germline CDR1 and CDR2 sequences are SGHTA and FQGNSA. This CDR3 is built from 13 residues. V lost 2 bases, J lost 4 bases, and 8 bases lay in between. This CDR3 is CASSLLGGTEAFF. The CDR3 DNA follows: TGTGCCAGCAGCTTATTGGGGGGCACTGAAGCTTTCTTT.

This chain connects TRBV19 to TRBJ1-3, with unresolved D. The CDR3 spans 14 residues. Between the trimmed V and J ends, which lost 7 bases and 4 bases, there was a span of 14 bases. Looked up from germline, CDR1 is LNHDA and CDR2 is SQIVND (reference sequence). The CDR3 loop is CASTEFRGGNTIYF. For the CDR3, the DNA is TGTGCCAGTACTGAGTTCCGGGGAGGAAACACCATATATTTT. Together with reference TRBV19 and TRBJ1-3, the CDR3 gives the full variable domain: DGGITQSPKYLFRKEGQNVTLSCEQNLNHDAMYWYRQDPGQGLRLIYYSQIVNDFQKGDIAEGYSVSREKKESFPLTVTSAQKNPTAFYLCASTEFRGGNTIYFGEGSWLTVV.

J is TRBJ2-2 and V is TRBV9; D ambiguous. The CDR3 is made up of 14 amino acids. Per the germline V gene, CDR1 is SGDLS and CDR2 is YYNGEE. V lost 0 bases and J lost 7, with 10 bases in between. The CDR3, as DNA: TGTGCCAGCAGCGTAGAAAGGGATTACGGGGAGCTGTTTTTT. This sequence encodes CASSVERDYGELFF. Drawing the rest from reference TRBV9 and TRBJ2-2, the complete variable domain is DSGVTQTPKHLITATGQRVTLRCSPRSGDLSVYWYQQSLDQGLQFLIQYYNGEERAKGNILERFSAQQFPDLHSELNLSSLELGDSALYFCASSVERDYGELFFGEGSRLTVL.

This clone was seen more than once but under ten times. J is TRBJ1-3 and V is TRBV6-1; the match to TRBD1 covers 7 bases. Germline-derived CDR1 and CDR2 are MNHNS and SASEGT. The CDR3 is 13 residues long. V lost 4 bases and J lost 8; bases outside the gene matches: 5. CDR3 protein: CASSVDRADTIYF. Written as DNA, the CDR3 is TGTGCCAGCAGTGTTGACAGGGCGGACACCATATATTTT.

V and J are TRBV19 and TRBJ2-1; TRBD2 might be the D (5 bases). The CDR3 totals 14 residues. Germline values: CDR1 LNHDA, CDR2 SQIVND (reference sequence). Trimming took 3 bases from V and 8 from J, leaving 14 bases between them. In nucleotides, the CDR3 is TGTGCCAGTAGTATGAGGGATAGGCCGCATGAGCAGTTCTTC. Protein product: CASSMRDRPHEQFF.

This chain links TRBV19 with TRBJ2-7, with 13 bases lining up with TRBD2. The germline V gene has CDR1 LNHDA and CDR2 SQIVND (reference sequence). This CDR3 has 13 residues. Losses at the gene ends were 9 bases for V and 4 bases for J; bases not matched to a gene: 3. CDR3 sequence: CASGTSGTYEQYF. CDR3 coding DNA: TGTGCCAGCGGGACTAGCGGGACGTACGAGCAGTACTTC.

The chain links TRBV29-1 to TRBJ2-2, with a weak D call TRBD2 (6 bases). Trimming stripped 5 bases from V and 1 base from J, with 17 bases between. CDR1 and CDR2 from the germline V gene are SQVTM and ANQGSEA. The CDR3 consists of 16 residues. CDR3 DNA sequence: TGCAGCGTTAGTGGGACTTCACTATGGAACACCGGGGAGCTGTTTTTT. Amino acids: CSVSGTSLWNTGELFF.

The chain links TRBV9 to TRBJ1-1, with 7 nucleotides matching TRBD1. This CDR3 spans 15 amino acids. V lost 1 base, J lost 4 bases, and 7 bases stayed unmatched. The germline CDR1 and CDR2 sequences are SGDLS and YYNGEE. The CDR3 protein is CASSVQGGLSTEAFF. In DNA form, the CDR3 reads TGTGCCAGCAGCGTACAGGGGGGCCTATCCACTGAAGCTTTCTTT.

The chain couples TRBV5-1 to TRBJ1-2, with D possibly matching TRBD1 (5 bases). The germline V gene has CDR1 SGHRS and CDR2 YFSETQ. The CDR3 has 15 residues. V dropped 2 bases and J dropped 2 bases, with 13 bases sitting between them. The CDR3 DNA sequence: TGCGCCAGCAGCTTCAGGTACAGGTACAACTATGGCTACACCTTC. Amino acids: CASSFRYRYNYGYTF.

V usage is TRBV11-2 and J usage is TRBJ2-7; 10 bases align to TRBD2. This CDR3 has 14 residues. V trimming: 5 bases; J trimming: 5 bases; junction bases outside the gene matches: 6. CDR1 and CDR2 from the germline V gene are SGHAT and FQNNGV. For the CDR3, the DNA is TGTGCCAGCAGCCCGAGCGGGAGGGCCCACGAGCAGTACTTC. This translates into CASSPSGRAHEQYF.

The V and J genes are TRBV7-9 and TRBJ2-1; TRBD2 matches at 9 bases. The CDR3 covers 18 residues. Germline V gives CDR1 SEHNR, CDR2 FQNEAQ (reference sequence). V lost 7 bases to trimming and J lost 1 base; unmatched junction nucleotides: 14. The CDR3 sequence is CASTHPSGVPGSYNEQFF. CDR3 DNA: TGTGCCAGCACACACCCTAGCGGGGTCCCGGGGTCCTACAATGAGCAGTTCTTC. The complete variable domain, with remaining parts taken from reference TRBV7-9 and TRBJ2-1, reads DTGVSQNPRHKITKRGQNVTFRCDPISEHNRLYWYRQTLGQGPEFLTYFQNEAQLEKSRLLSDRFSAERPKGSFSTLEIQRTEQGDSAMYLCASTHPSGVPGSYNEQFFGPGTRLTVL.

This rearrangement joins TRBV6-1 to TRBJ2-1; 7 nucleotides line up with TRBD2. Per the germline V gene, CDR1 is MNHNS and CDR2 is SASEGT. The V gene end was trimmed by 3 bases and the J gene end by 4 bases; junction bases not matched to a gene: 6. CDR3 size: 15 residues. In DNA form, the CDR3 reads TGTGCCAGCAGTGACGCGGCTAGCGGTTACAATGAGCAGTTCTTC. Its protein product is CASSDAASGYNEQFF.